The 26 T cell receptor beta chains reported below all come from one sample, sequenced in a study of Ad26.COV2.S vaccination and SARS-CoV-2 variants. Assay used: immunoSEQ multiplex PCR; TCRdb lists only in-frame clones, some missing. The sample lists roughly 460,000 clones, about 89% occurring once. The treatment here: around 19 received Ad26.COV2.S at low or high dose, single or two shots; five or six received placebo; per-sample allocation not given. The study sampled participants on day 63 after the first vaccine or placebo injection. Specimen: peripheral blood, collected in a trial of Ad26.COV2.S vaccine versus placebo. All receptors derive from a person between 18 and 65 years old who received the Ad26.COV2.S COVID-19 vaccine or a placebo.

The gene calls are TRBV6-5 and TRBJ1-1; D is unclear. V dropped 10 bases and J dropped 0 bases, with 12 bases sitting between them. The CDR3 length is 13 residues. In germline, CDR1 is MNHEY, CDR2 SVGAGI. The CDR3 here is CATSAVLNTEAFF. DNA for the CDR3: TGTGCCACGTCGGCAGTTCTGAACACTGAAGCTTTCTTT.

The V call is TRBV28, the J call TRBJ1-6, with a weak D call TRBD1 (5 bases). The CDR3 sequence is 15 residues long. Trimming shortened V by 3 bases and J by 3 bases, and 9 bases separated the two germline ends. Germline CDR1 MDHEN, CDR2 SYDVKM. The CDR3 nucleotides read TGTGCCAGCAGTTTTGGGGCAGACTATAATTCACCCCTCCACTTT. It is translated as CASSFGADYNSPLHF.

V usage is TRBV6-2 or TRBV6-3 and J usage is TRBJ2-1; 13 bases align to TRBD2. The CDR3 runs to 16 residues. Germline CDR1 is MNHEY and CDR2 is SVGEGT. V was pared by 3 bases and J by 7 bases, with 6 bases of the junction left unmatched. CDR3 protein: CASSYRETSGRNEQFF. DNA for the CDR3: TGTGCCAGCAGTTATCGCGAGACTAGCGGGAGGAATGAGCAGTTCTTC.

The chain recombines TRBV4-1 with TRBJ2-7; D unresolved. The V and J ends lost 1 base and 2 bases respectively, with 15 bases between them. Germline CDR1 MGHRA, CDR2 YSYEKL. The CDR3 runs 16 residues. CDR3 loop: CASSQVIGKTTYEQYF. The CDR3 DNA reads as TGCGCCAGCAGCCAAGTAATCGGAAAAACTACCTACGAGCAGTACTTC.

The chain has TRBV3-1 (or the pseudogene TRBV3-2) and TRBJ1-5; a weak D match, TRBD1 (5 bases). Germline V CDR1 and CDR2: LGHDT, YNNKEL (reference sequence). The CDR3 totals 12 residues. Trimming pared 4 bases from V and 15 bases from J, leaving 16 bases between. CDR3 nucleotide sequence: TGTGCCAGCAGCCGCCCGGGACTCCCAATGCATTTT. Translated: CASSRPGLPMHF.

DNA for the CDR3: TGTGCCAGTATTCCCACGGGGGGGTTAGGAATGAACACTGAAGCTTTCTTT. This sequence encodes CASIPTGGLGMNTEAFF. This rearrangement joins TRBV19 to TRBJ1-1; D perhaps matches TRBD1 (5 bases). V dropped 7 bases and J dropped 0 bases, with 21 bases sitting between them. CDR1 and CDR2 from the germline V gene are LNHDA and SQIVND (reference sequence). The CDR3 extends over 17 amino acids.

The chain couples TRBV2 to TRBJ2-1; 8 nucleotides align to TRBD2. The CDR3 is 13 residues long. Per the germline V gene, CDR1 is SNHLY and CDR2 is FYNNEI. The ends lost 6 bases at V and 4 bases at J; junction bases unmatched: 2. The chain's CDR3 is CASSREGYNEQFF. The CDR3 DNA is TGTGCCAGCAGCCGGGAGGGTTACAATGAGCAGTTCTTC.

This chain uses TRBV9 with TRBJ2-5; 7 bases are shared with TRBD2. The J segment lost 4 bases and the V segment lost 3 bases, leaving 9 bases of the junction unmatched. The CDR3 is 15 residues long. CDR1 is SGDLS, CDR2 YYNGEE, per germline. CDR3 DNA sequence: TGTGCCAGCAGCGCCAGTCCTAGCGGATCAGAGACCCAGTACTTC. The encoded protein is CASSASPSGSETQYF. The full variable domain, with the rest looked up from reference TRBV9 and TRBJ2-5, is DSGVTQTPKHLITATGQRVTLRCSPRSGDLSVYWYQQSLDQGLQFLIQYYNGEERAKGNILERFSAQQFPDLHSELNLSSLELGDSALYFCASSASPSGSETQYFGPGTRLLVL.

Points on this clone: Other DNA variants within this sample encode the same CDR3. The CDR3 region is CASSVGDSYNEQFF. In DNA, the CDR3 is TGTGCCAGCAGCGTAGGGGACAGCTACAATGAGCAGTTCTTC. This chain links TRBV9 with TRBJ2-1, with TRBD1 identical over 7 bases. The CDR3 loop spans 14 amino acids. Germline loops: CDR1 SGDLS, CDR2 YYNGEE. V lost 0 bases, J lost 3 bases, and 0 bases stayed unmatched.

The chain joins TRBV6-5 to TRBJ2-1, with TRBD2 identical over 7 bases. V dropped 6 bases and J dropped 8; count of bases not matched to a gene: 10. The CDR3 totals 14 residues. From germline, CDR1 is MNHEY and CDR2 SVGAGI. This CDR3 is CASSQSGLVDEQFF. The CDR3 nucleotides are TGTGCCAGCAGCCAATCAGGACTAGTGGATGAGCAGTTCTTC.

The chain employs TRBV25-1 and TRBJ2-1; D remains ambiguous. Germline CDR1 is MGHDK and CDR2 is SYGVNS. Trimming stripped 6 bases from V and 4 bases from J, with 7 bases between. There are 12 residues in the CDR3. The CDR3 DNA follows: TGTGCCAGCAGATCTGCTTACAATGAGCAGTTCTTC. This sequence encodes CASRSAYNEQFF.

The chain is built from TRBV5-1 and TRBJ2-7; 7 bases fit TRBD2. Germline lookup yields CDR1 SGHRS and CDR2 YFSETQ. This CDR3 region has 16 residues. V lost 0 bases to trimming and J lost 5 bases; unmatched junction nucleotides: 11. The CDR3 region has the DNA TGCGCCAGCAGCTTGGGGTCTGCGGGAGCACGGAACGAGCAGTACTTC. Its protein is CASSLGSAGARNEQYF.

This sequence joins TRBV27 and TRBJ2-1; D is uncertain. This CDR3 contains 12 residues. CDR1 is MNHEY and CDR2 is SMNVEV in the germline V gene (reference sequence). The V and J ends lost 3 bases and 9 bases respectively, with 9 bases between them. This CDR3 is CASSFMIGEQFF. For the CDR3, the DNA is TGTGCCAGCAGTTTTATGATCGGTGAGCAGTTCTTC.

V usage is TRBV2 and J usage is TRBJ2-5, with TRBD2 matching over 12 bases. Germline V gene data show CDR1 as SNHLY and CDR2 as FYNNEI. Trimming took 6 bases from V and 5 from J; bases not matched to a gene: 4. This CDR3 is 14 amino acids long. The CDR3 DNA reads TGTGCCAGCAGGTCTACTAGCGGGGGGGAGACCCAGTACTTC. Protein: CASRSTSGGETQYF.

This sequence joins TRBV5-6 and TRBJ2-2; no definite D call. V lost 0 bases and J lost 1, with 4 bases in between. The CDR3 sequence is 14 residues long. Germline CDR1 reads SGHDT; CDR2 reads YYEEEE. CDR3 DNA: TGTGCCAGCAGCTTGGGGTTGAACACCGGGGAGCTGTTTTTT. Protein: CASSLGLNTGELFF.

This chain links TRBV9 with TRBJ2-3; maybe TRBD1 (6 bases). Trimming stripped 3 bases from V and 0 bases from J, with 14 bases between. Germline-derived CDR1 and CDR2 are SGDLS and YYNGEE. The CDR3 sequence is 16 residues long. The CDR3 coding sequence is TGTGCCAGCAGCGCACGACAGGCCTATAGCACAGATACGCAGTATTTT. Protein: CASSARQAYSTDTQYF.

The CDR3 DNA follows: TGTGCCAGCAGGGTAGACAGTAACTATGGCTACACCTTC. Its translation is CASRVDSNYGYTF. This sequence joins TRBV6-5 and TRBJ1-2, with a weak D call TRBD1 (5 bases). Trimming stripped 6 bases from V and 1 base from J, with 9 bases between. In germline, CDR1 is MNHEY, CDR2 SVGAGI. The CDR3 loop spans 13 amino acids.

J is TRBJ1-4 and V is TRBV27, with a weak D call TRBD1 (5 bases). This CDR3 is built from 18 residues. Germline lookup yields CDR1 MNHEY and CDR2 SMNVEV (reference sequence). The V end lost 1 base, the J end lost 2 bases, and 17 bases lay between the germline ends. CDR3 coding DNA: TGTGCCAGCAGTTTATACGGCTTAAGGGGAAGCACTAATGAAAAACTGTTTTTT. Protein sequence: CASSLYGLRGSTNEKLFF.

This chain links TRBV4-3 with TRBJ2-4, with 12 bases identical to TRBD2. Unmatched junction bases numbered 12, after V lost 0 bases and J lost 3 bases. The CDR3 is 20 residues long. The germline CDR1 and CDR2 sequences are LGHNA and YSLEER. CDR3 sequence (DNA): TGCGCCAGCAGCCAAGAGACTAGCGGGGGCTCTCTCGTTGGCAAAAACATTCAGTACTTC. Translated, it gives CASSQETSGGSLVGKNIQYF.

This chain uses TRBV19 with TRBJ2-2; D is unclear. The germline V gene has CDR1 LNHDA and CDR2 SQIVND (reference sequence). V was cut by 6 bases and J by 3 bases, with 2 bases left in between. The CDR3 spans 11 residues. Written as DNA, the CDR3 is TGTGCCAGTAGGGACACCGGGGAGCTGTTTTTT. This gives the protein CASRDTGELFF.

This clone occurred once. The chain recombines TRBV28 with TRBJ1-2; TRBD1 might be the D (6 bases). This CDR3 region has 12 residues. The germline V gene has CDR1 MDHEN and CDR2 SYDVKM. Trimming took 11 bases from V and 3 from J, leaving 13 bases between them. Written as DNA, the CDR3 is TGTGCCGGGGGCAGGGGAGACTATGGCTACACCTTC. Protein product: CAGGRGDYGYTF.

V gene TRBV2 combines with J gene TRBJ2-2; 7 bases are shared with TRBD1. With V trimmed by 7 bases and J by 0 bases, 5 bases remained unmatched. This CDR3 is built from 15 residues. Germline CDR1 reads SNHLY; CDR2 reads FYNNEI. Here the CDR3 DNA reads TGTGCCAGCAATAGACAGGGCACGAACACCGGGGAGCTGTTTTTT. Its protein is CASNRQGTNTGELFF.

The gene calls are TRBV19 and TRBJ1-2; D is undetermined. V lost 4 bases, J lost 8 bases, and 14 bases lay in between. CDR3 size: 13 residues. CDR1 and CDR2 (germline): LNHDA, SQIVND (reference sequence). CDR3 in amino acids: CASSNRHNGGYTF. The CDR3 DNA follows: TGTGCCAGTAGTAACCGACACAATGGGGGCTACACCTTC. The entire variable domain, with the rest obtained from reference TRBV19 and TRBJ1-2, is as follows: DGGITQSPKYLFRKEGQNVTLSCEQNLNHDAMYWYRQDPGQGLRLIYYSQIVNDFQKGDIAEGYSVSREKKESFPLTVTSAQKNPTAFYLCASSNRHNGGYTFGSGTRLTVV.

The gene calls are TRBV5-1 and TRBJ1-2, with 9 bases identical to TRBD1. The CDR3 sequence is 14 residues long. V lost 5 bases to trimming and J lost 6 bases; unmatched junction nucleotides: 8. Germline CDR1 reads SGHRS; CDR2 reads YFSETQ. CDR3 DNA sequence: TGCGCCAGCAGTTACGGACAGGGGACGGATGGCTACACCTTC. Translating gives CASSYGQGTDGYTF.

The rearrangement joins TRBV6-6 to TRBJ2-7; D gene ambiguous. CDR1 and CDR2 (germline): MNHNY, SVGAGI (reference sequence). Deletions cut 2 bases from V and 0 bases from J, with 8 bases between. The CDR3 is 14 amino acids. CDR3 sequence: CASSYVGPSYEQYF. As DNA, the CDR3 is TGTGCCAGCAGTTACGTTGGCCCCTCCTACGAGCAGTACTTC.

This clone has just one count. This chain uses TRBV14 with TRBJ1-1, with D possibly matching TRBD1 (5 bases). Germline V gene sequence: CDR1 SGHDN, CDR2 FVKESK. Trimming pared 3 bases from V and 5 bases from J, leaving 13 bases between. The CDR3 spans 14 residues. As DNA, the CDR3 is TGTGCCAGCAGCCAGGCCGGGGGGAAGACTGAAGCTTTCTTT. Amino acids: CASSQAGGKTEAFF.